This T cell receptor (beta chain) derives from a study of cytomegalovirus exposure and HLA in healthy donors. This CDR3 comprises 16 residues. The germline CDR1 and CDR2 sequences are KGHSH and LQKENI. Trimming removed 2 bases at V and 2 bases at J, with 10 bases between. Study results and limitations: Cytomegalovirus association was listed for 150 or so TCR beta chains. The authors confirmed in vitro that a few CMV-associated chains were specific for CMV antigens. First-cohort TCR clusters were later found to tend to co-occur in the 120 or so validation repertoires. Most observed TCR sequences were rare, whereas some public TCRs were detected in many donors.

Here immunoSEQ multiplex PCR was the method, and the copy in TCRdb shows in-frame clones only, minus some. The table lists under 150,000 clones, around 87% of them singletons, with 8.5% to 9.5% in the top ten. This clone showed up just once. Its antigen is unidentified. The TCR originated in a man between 18 and 29 years old in good health and CMV-seropositive. Material for sequencing was PBMCs. V is TRBV18 and J is TRBJ1-6; possible D gene TRBD1, 5 bases. CDR3 protein: CASSPKDKTYNSPLHF. The CDR3 nucleotides read TGTGCCAGCTCACCAAAGGACAAGACCTATAATTCACCCCTCCACTTT.